The 21 T cell receptor beta chains given below trace back to one sample, sequenced in a study of glioma-infiltrating T cells. Amplification of TCR alpha and beta CDR3 regions from RNA used iRepertoire nested multiplex PCR. In TCRdb, the multiplex PCR reads were re-called with MiXCR into one record per CDR3 protein. The top ten hold approximately 12% of the sample, which has about 380,000 distinct CDR3 sequences, more than 35% seen once. The sequencing sample was made of glioma tissue, nonneoplastic brain tissue, or PBMCs (not recorded which). The receptors come from a human donor with low-grade glioma or glioblastoma, undergoing nonglioma brain surgery, or in good health (not recorded which).

The table lists this clonotype with many counts. The chain is built from TRBV27 and TRBJ2-1; D not resolved. The CDR3 runs 14 residues. Germline V CDR1 and CDR2: MNHEY, SMNVEV (reference sequence). V lost 6 bases and J 2 bases, leaving 11 bases between the germline ends. This CDR3 is CASRTFRAYNEQFF. DNA for the CDR3: TGTGCCAGCAGGACCTTCCGGGCCTACAATGAGCAGTTCTTC.

V gene TRBV28 combines with J gene TRBJ2-1; D call uncertain. V lost 6 bases and J 0 bases, leaving 12 bases between the germline ends. The V gene's germline CDR1 is MDHEN and CDR2 SYDVKM. This CDR3 contains 15 residues. CDR3 coding DNA: TGTGCCAGCAGCTTAGGCGGAGTCTCCTACAATGAGCAGTTCTTC. Translation: CASSLGGVSYNEQFF.

This chain links TRBV12-3 or TRBV12-4 with TRBJ1-1; a weak D match, TRBD1 (5 bases). V was cut by 5 bases and J by 6 bases, with 10 bases left in between. This CDR3 is built from 12 residues. The CDR3 sequence is CASSPGEAEAFF. Written as DNA, the CDR3 is TGTGCCAGCAGTCCGGGGGAGGCTGAAGCTTTCTTT.

This clonotype was found many times. The V gene is TRBV6-2 or TRBV6-3, the J gene TRBJ1-1; D uncertain. CDR1 is MNHEY, CDR2 SVGEGT, per germline. Trimming removed 0 bases at V and 0 bases at J, with 11 bases between. This CDR3 has 16 residues. The CDR3 bases are TGTGCCAGCAGTTACTCGATCCAGAGCATGAACACTGAAGCTTTCTTT. Protein product: CASSYSIQSMNTEAFF.

In its sample, this clonotype was seen a few times. The gene calls are TRBV20-1 and TRBJ2-1; D is perhaps TRBD2 (5 bases). This CDR3 comprises 15 residues. Germline loops: CDR1 DFQATT, CDR2 SNEGSKA (reference sequence). Trimming cost V 0 bases and J 6 bases, with 15 bases left between them. CDR3 nucleotides: TGCAGTGCTAGAGATCCCAGATTGAGGGCCAATGAGCAGTTCTTC. Its translation is CSARDPRLRANEQFF.

The rearrangement joins TRBV20-1 to TRBJ1-1; possible D gene TRBD1, 5 bases. The CDR3 extends over 13 amino acids. Trimming took 2 bases from V and 1 from J, leaving 8 bases between them. Germline loops: CDR1 DFQATT, CDR2 SNEGSKA (reference sequence). CDR3 DNA: TGCAGTGCTAGAATTGGGGCGAACACTGAAGCTTTCTTT. This encodes CSARIGANTEAFF.

This chain uses TRBV4-2 with TRBJ2-7, with D unclear. The germline V and J ends were trimmed by 6 bases and 0 bases, with 21 bases remaining between them. The CDR3 loop spans 17 amino acids. The germline V gene has CDR1 LGHNA and CDR2 YNFKEQ. This CDR3 is CASSGVPPGASSYEQYF. CDR3 nucleotide sequence: TGTGCCAGCAGTGGTGTCCCCCCGGGTGCGAGCTCCTACGAGCAGTACTTC.

The chain's CDR3 is CASSRDPRTSGMRPETQYF. CDR3 in DNA: TGTGCCAGCAGCCGGGACCCCAGGACTAGCGGGATGCGGCCGGAGACCCAGTACTTC. J is TRBJ2-1 and V is TRBV4-2; 12 bases line up with TRBD2. TRBJ2-5 matches the DNA end more closely, so the J call is doubtful. The germline gives CDR1 LGHNA, CDR2 YNFKEQ. The CDR3 contains 19 residues.

This clonotype was recorded once. It may be a read error: a sequence one base away is much more abundant. The CDR3 DNA is TGTGCCAGCAGCCCCCACTACACTGAAGCTCTCTTT. It yields the protein CASSPHYTEALF. This rearrangement joins TRBV28 to TRBJ1-1; D ambiguous. The CDR3 spans 12 residues. The germline CDR1 and CDR2 sequences are MDHEN and SYDVKM.

This clonotype was seen at least ten times. The gene calls are TRBV15 and TRBJ2-3; possibly TRBD1 or TRBD2 for D (5 bases each). CDR1 and CDR2 from the germline V gene are LNHNV and YYDKDF (reference sequence). The CDR3 extends over 13 amino acids. V was clipped by 8 bases and J by 2 bases, with 11 bases between them. CDR3: CATARGTTDTQYF. The CDR3 nucleotides are TGTGCCACCGCTCGTGGGACCACAGATACGCAGTATTTT. The whole variable domain, filled in from reference TRBV15 and TRBJ2-3, reads DAMVIQNPRYQVTQFGKPVTLSCSQTLNHNVMYWYQQKSSQAPKLLFHYYDKDFNNEADTPDNFQSRRPNTSFCFLDIRSPGLGDTAMYLCATARGTTDTQYFGPGTRLTVL.

The chain carries TRBV19 and TRBJ2-2; possibly TRBD1 for D (6 bases). CDR3 length equals 17 residues. The germline V gene has CDR1 LNHDA and CDR2 SQIVND (reference sequence). V was cut by 1 base and J by 6 bases, with 18 bases left in between. The CDR3, as DNA: TGTGCCAGTAGTATAGGCCGGAACAGGGCAGGACCCGGGGAGCTGTTTTTT. Its protein is CASSIGRNRAGPGELFF.

Remarks on this clonotype: This sequence may be a read error, since a much larger clone differs from it by one base. The genes are TRBV20-1 and TRBJ2-1; unclear D gene. CDR3 length: 14 amino acids. The germline CDR1 and CDR2 sequences are DFQATT and SNEGSKA (reference sequence). CDR3 bases: TGCAGTGCTAGCTTCGGCTTTTCCTACAGTGAGCAGTTCTTC. Translation gives CSASFGFSYSEQFF.

This chain uses TRBV5-5 with TRBJ2-7, with unresolved D. In germline, CDR1 is SGHKS, CDR2 YYEKEE (reference sequence). V lost 0 bases and J 2 bases, leaving 15 bases between the germline ends. The CDR3 is 16 amino acids. The CDR3, as DNA: TGTGCCAGCAGCTTGGGTATATACACGTCGGCCTACGAGCAGTACTTC. The encoded protein is CASSLGIYTSAYEQYF.

CDR3 region: CASSYPGRVGETQYF. The CDR3 DNA follows: TGTGCCAGCAGTTACCCTGGACGGGTAGGGGAGACCCAGTACTTC. The J gene is TRBJ2-5, the V gene TRBV6-2 or TRBV6-3; D uncertain. The V gene's germline CDR1 is MNHEY and CDR2 SVGEGT. This CDR3 has 15 amino acids. V lost 2 bases and J lost 5, with 15 bases in between.

Concerning this clonotype: The junction departs from germline at one end; a sequencing error may be responsible. V and J are TRBV6-2 or TRBV6-3 and TRBJ2-1; 16 bases line up with TRBD2. CDR1 and CDR2 from the germline V gene are MNHEY and SVGEGT. This CDR3 is built from 18 residues. CDR3 nucleotide sequence: TGTGTCAGCAGTGGGGATATACCGGGACTAGCGGGAGGGGATGAGCAGTTCTTC. Amino acid sequence: CVSSGDIPGLAGGDEQFF.

The rearrangement links TRBV4-1 to TRBJ2-7; maybe TRBD2 (5 bases). CDR3 length: 16 amino acids. Germline-derived CDR1 and CDR2 are MGHRA and YSYEKL. Trimming stripped 1 base from V and 4 bases from J, with 17 bases between. CDR3 protein: CASSQGARVGIYEQYF. CDR3 sequence (DNA): TGCGCCAGCAGCCAAGGTGCGCGGGTAGGAATATACGAGCAGTACTTC.

This clonotype was detected once. A read error may be the cause here, since a much bigger clone is one base away. CDR3 sequence reads: CARSVGINYGYTF. The CDR3 nucleotides are TGTGCCAGAAGTGTTGGTATCAACTATGGCTACACCTTC. The chain employs TRBV2 and TRBJ1-2, with unresolved D. The germline CDR1 and CDR2 sequences are SNHLY and FYNNEI. This CDR3 has 13 residues.

This chain connects TRBV20-1 to TRBJ2-7; TRBD1 might be the D (6 bases). Germline V gene sequence: CDR1 DFQATT, CDR2 SNEGSKA (reference sequence). The CDR3 is 14 residues long. V was shortened by 4 bases and J by 0 bases, with 13 bases between the two germline ends. CDR3 sequence reads: CSATWGLSSYEQYF. The CDR3, as DNA: TGCAGTGCTACCTGGGGGCTATCCTCCTACGAGCAGTACTTC.

The table lists this clonotype with many counts. This chain connects TRBV20-1 to TRBJ1-5; D is perhaps TRBD1 (5 bases). The ends were cut back, 2 bases at V and 5 bases at J, with 10 bases in the middle. The germline gives CDR1 DFQATT, CDR2 SNEGSKA (reference sequence). The CDR3 consists of 13 residues. The CDR3 loop is CSARQGSDQPQHF. DNA of the CDR3: TGCAGTGCTAGACAGGGATCCGATCAGCCCCAGCATTTT.

On this clonotype itself: The junction departs from the called germline gene at one end, perhaps through a read error. J is TRBJ2-3 and V is TRBV4-1, with 8 bases identical to TRBD2. The CDR3 runs to 13 residues. Looked up from germline, CDR1 is MGHRA and CDR2 is YSYEKL. CDR3 nucleotides: TGCTCCAGCAGCCTCACTAGCGGAGATACGCAGTGTTTT. Translated: CSSSLTSGDTQCF.

CDR3 amino acids: CATSVGLGTDTQYF. The CDR3 coding sequence is TGTGCCACCAGTGTGGGACTCGGCACAGATACGCAGTATTTT. The chain has TRBV24-1 and TRBJ2-3; a possible D gene is TRBD2 (6 bases). This CDR3 is built from 14 residues. The germline V gene encodes CDR1 KGHDR and CDR2 SFDVKD. The V and J ends lost 5 bases and 1 base respectively, with 9 bases between them.